This TCR beta chain was sequenced in a study of T cells after yellow fever vaccination. Study outcomes and limitations: Clonotypes appearing in both CD4 and CD8 compartments existed, and their share was small. Researchers cautioned that FACS-sorted repertoires could harbor abundant clonotypes contaminating from the bulk population.

With regard to this clonotype: Its antigen remains unknown.

5'RACE template switching produced TCR cDNA carrying a universal primer site and UMIs. One entry per CDR3 protein, called by TCRdb with MiXCR from the 5' RACE reads. The sample includes around 310,000 distinct CDR3 sequences, 3.6% of them seen just once. The V and J ends lost 0 bases and 0 bases respectively, with 6 bases between them. This CDR3 spans 15 amino acids. From germline, CDR1 is SGHDN and CDR2 FVKESK. The TCR comes from a young man who received the YFV17D yellow fever vaccine. This sequence joins TRBV14 and TRBJ2-1; D gene uncertain. Sample: PBMCs, taken on the day of the yellow fever booster vaccination. The CDR3 DNA is TGTGCCAGCAGCCAAGACTTAACCTCCTACAATGAGCAGTTCTTC. Protein product: CASSQDLTSYNEQFF.